The 7 T cell receptor beta chains in this list originate from one sample, sequenced in a study of chemoradiotherapy in HPV16-positive cancers. Libraries were prepared by immunoSEQ multiplex PCR; TCRdb keeps only in-frame clonotypes and omits some of them. The profile covers tens of thousands of clones, with 85% to 90% appearing a single time and 4.2% taken by the ten largest. The input for sequencing was blood, taken from a patient who underwent chemoradiotherapy. All receptors come from a human donor with HPV-associated anogenital cancer.

The chain employs TRBV14 and TRBJ2-7; D not certain. Trimming took 1 base from V and 4 from J, leaving 8 bases between them. The CDR3 runs to 13 residues. The germline V gene has CDR1 SGHDN and CDR2 FVKESK. This CDR3 is CASSQVPQYEQYF. The DNA for the CDR3 is TGTGCCAGCAGCCAAGTCCCCCAGTACGAGCAGTACTTC.

There are a few counts of this clone. The V gene is TRBV18, the J gene TRBJ1-1, with no clear D. Trimming took 5 bases from V and 4 from J, leaving 14 bases between them. The CDR3 runs to 14 residues. Germline CDR1 and CDR2: KGHSH and LQKENI. As DNA, the CDR3 is TGTGCCAGCTCAGCGAGGGATATGGGCACTGAAGCTTTCTTT. The encoded protein is CASSARDMGTEAFF.

Comment on this clone: At the DNA level, this CDR3 is encoded by other sequences in the same sample as well. The chain uses TRBV14 and TRBJ2-2; D is undetermined. Trimming removed 4 bases from V and 8 bases from J, with 23 bases in between. Germline CDR1 reads SGHDN; CDR2 reads FVKESK. The length of the CDR3 is 17 residues. The CDR3 DNA reads TGTGCCAGCAGCCCACCCGGGTATGCCTCTCGGGTAGGGGAGCTGTTTTTT. This codes for CASSPPGYASRVGELFF.

Only a few counts were recorded for this clone. The CDR3 DNA is TGTGCCAGCAGCTTAGATGGGGGGCTCTCTGGAAACACCATATATTTT. Protein product: CASSLDGGLSGNTIYF. The rearrangement joins TRBV11-2 to TRBJ1-3; a possible D gene is TRBD1 (6 bases). The V end was cut by 0 bases, the J end by 0 bases, with 9 bases between. The CDR3 is made up of 16 amino acids. The germline gives CDR1 SGHAT, CDR2 FQNNGV.

The rearrangement links TRBV6-9 to TRBJ1-1, with TRBD1 matching over 9 bases. The CDR3 has 15 residues. With 4 bases clipped from V and 3 bases from J, the junction kept 6 bases outside the gene matches. The germline V gene encodes CDR1 MNHGY and CDR2 SVAAGI. The CDR3 DNA reads as TGTGCCAGCAGTTTCCCCGGGACAGGGCACACTGAAGCTTTCTTT. Its translation is CASSFPGTGHTEAFF.

This clone was recorded a few times. The genes are TRBV19 and TRBJ2-7, with unresolved D. Trimming shortened V by 4 bases and J by 6 bases, and 13 bases separated the two germline ends. Per the germline V gene, CDR1 is LNHDA and CDR2 is SQIVND (reference sequence). This CDR3 has 13 amino acids. As DNA, the CDR3 is TGTGCCAGTAGTACGGACCCTGCCGGCGAGCAGTACTTC. Its protein is CASSTDPAGEQYF.

The V gene is TRBV7-9, the J gene TRBJ1-2; D gene unclear. V was cut by 7 bases and J by 5 bases, with 11 bases left in between. CDR1 and CDR2 from the germline V gene are SEHNR and FQNEAQ (reference sequence). This CDR3 comprises 12 residues. CDR3 nucleotide sequence: TGTGCCAGCACCGAAGAGCCTTATGGCTACACCTTC. It specifies CASTEEPYGYTF.